This is a list of T cell receptor beta chains from one sample in a study of T cells after somatic rescue of genetic block. The assay was immunoSEQ multiplex PCR, and TCRdb's table has in-frame clones only and misses some. In the table there are about 88,000 clones, about nine tenths of which are singletons. The source material was peripheral blood mononuclear cells (PBMCs). Source of these receptors: a woman younger than 35. CDR3s include the opening cysteine and the closing phenylalanine or tryptophan. A D gene is named only where the DNA matches it firmly. Clone size is given for some rows only: seen once, a few or many times, or a class if the clone is expanded.

j_call	clone_size	d_call	v_call	cdr3_aa	cdr3_nt
TRBJ2-1	NA	NA	TRBV6-4	CASRPRRGGAMDEQFF	TGTGCCAGCAGGCCCCGGAGGGGGGGGGCGATGGATGAGCAGTTCTTC
TRBJ2-7	NA	NA	TRBV27	CASSPTEDYEQYF	TGTGCCAGCAGCCCTACAGAGGACTACGAGCAGTACTTC
TRBJ1-2	NA	NA	TRBV27	CASSVLGGVYYGYTF	TGTGCCAGCAGTGTACTGGGGGGGGTCTACTATGGCTACACCTTC
TRBJ1-1	NA	NA	TRBV27	CASRGDTEAFF	TGTGCCAGCAGGGGAGACACTGAAGCTTTCTTT
TRBJ1-5	NA	NA	TRBV6-5	CASRRTAYSNQPQHF	TGTGCCAGCAGGAGGACCGCCTATAGCAATCAGCCCCAGCATTTT
TRBJ2-7	NA	TRBD1	TRBV28	CASSPTSRDRNEQYF	TGTGCCAGCAGTCCAACGTCCCGGGACAGGAACGAGCAGTACTTC
TRBJ2-2	NA	TRBD2	TRBV10-3	CAISESIGGGFTGELFF	TGTGCCATCAGTGAGTCGATCGGCGGGGGATTCACCGGGGAGCTGTTTTTT
TRBJ2-5	NA	NA	TRBV12-1	CASSLTGTPSRTQYF	TGTGCCAGCAGCTTGACGGGGACCCCATCCAGGACCCAGTACTTC
TRBJ2-1	NA	TRBD2	TRBV28	CASSGGLGYNEQFF	TGTGCCAGCAGTGGGGGACTAGGCTACAATGAGCAGTTCTTC
TRBJ2-1	NA	TRBD2	TRBV11-3	CASSPGGTSSYNEQFF	TGTGCCAGCAGCCCCGGGGGGACTAGCTCCTACAATGAGCAGTTCTTC
TRBJ2-5	NA	NA	TRBV5-5	CASSLTGGEEETQYF	TGTGCCAGCAGCTTGACGGGGGGCGAGGAAGAGACCCAGTACTTC
TRBJ2-1	NA	TRBD2	TRBV19	CASSIVMGGLALGNEQFF	TGTGCCAGTAGTATAGTAATGGGAGGACTAGCGCTAGGGAATGAGCAGTTCTTC
TRBJ2-2	NA	TRBD2	TRBV5-5	CASTPGGANTGELFF	TGTGCCAGCACCCCGGGAGGGGCGAACACCGGGGAGCTGTTTTTT
TRBJ2-7	once	NA	TRBV6-5	CASAPGREPYEQYF	TGTGCCAGCGCCCCGGGACGCGAGCCCTACGAGCAGTACTTC
TRBJ1-6	NA	TRBD1	TRBV5-5	CASSLQRTGISPLHF	TGTGCCAGCAGCTTACAAAGGACAGGGATCTCACCCCTCCACTTT
TRBJ2-5	NA	TRBD2	TRBV10-3	CANSGGPGGTQYF	TGTGCCAACTCGGGGGGACCGGGGGGGACCCAGTACTTC
TRBJ2-7	NA	TRBD2	TRBV30	CAWRKGLAGSYEQYF	TGTGCCTGGAGAAAGGGACTAGCGGGAAGTTACGAGCAGTACTTC
TRBJ2-5	NA	NA	TRBV5-1	CASSLGPGETQYF	TGCGCCAGCAGCTTGGGTCCCGGGGAGACCCAGTACTTC
TRBJ1-1	few	NA	TRBV9	CASSVEPGDTEAFF	TGTGCCAGCAGCGTAGAACCCGGGGACACTGAAGCTTTCTTT
TRBJ2-2	once	TRBD2	TRBV29-1	CSVGGLAGNTGELFF	TGCAGCGTTGGGGGACTAGCGGGGAACACCGGGGAGCTGTTTTTT
TRBJ2-2	once	TRBD1	TRBV5-1	CASSTNPTGAGELFF	TGCGCCAGCAGCACAAACCCGACAGGGGCCGGGGAGCTGTTTTTT
TRBJ2-7	few	NA	TRBV4-1	CASSQEQGGTYEQYF	TGCGCCAGCAGCCAAGAGCAGGGGGGAACCTACGAGCAGTACTTC
TRBJ2-1	NA	TRBD2	TRBV18	CASSPGLAGDNEQFF	TGTGCCAGCTCACCGGGACTAGCGGGGGACAATGAGCAGTTCTTC
TRBJ2-5	once	NA	TRBV11-2	CASSFSSGTGETQYF	TGTGCCAGCAGCTTCTCGTCCGGGACTGGGGAGACCCAGTACTTC
TRBJ2-3	NA	TRBD2	TRBV6-6	CASSKLASTDTQYF	TGTGCCAGCAGCAAACTAGCGAGCACAGATACGCAGTATTTT
TRBJ2-7	NA	NA	TRBV6-5	CASSYSGGIQAYEQYF	TGTGCCAGCAGTTACTCCGGAGGCATCCAGGCCTACGAGCAGTACTTC
TRBJ2-2	once	TRBD1	TRBV11-3	CASSLRGPNTGELFF	TGTGCCAGCAGCTTAAGGGGGCCCAACACCGGGGAGCTGTTTTTT
TRBJ2-7	NA	NA	TRBV27	CASSLRRAGVDEQYF	TGTGCCAGCAGTCTCCGACGGGCAGGCGTCGACGAGCAGTACTTC
TRBJ1-2	NA	NA	TRBV5-1	CASSLAGRGSGYTF	TGCGCCAGCAGCTTGGCCGGACGGGGCAGTGGCTACACCTTC
TRBJ1-1	few	NA	TRBV5-1	CASSLGGGPNTEAFF	TGCGCCAGCAGCTTGGGAGGAGGCCCCAACACTGAAGCTTTCTTT
TRBJ2-1	NA	TRBD2	TRBV27	CASSLPGTRSRYNEQFF	TGTGCCAGCAGTTTACCCGGGACTAGGAGTCGATACAATGAGCAGTTCTTC
TRBJ1-5	NA	TRBD1	TRBV5-8	CASSPGQRDQPQHF	TGTGCCAGCAGCCCGGGACAGAGGGATCAGCCCCAGCATTTT
TRBJ1-4	NA	NA	TRBV18	CASSPNEDRNEKLFF	TGTGCCAGCTCACCAAACGAAGACAGGAATGAAAAACTGTTTTTT
TRBJ2-2	once	TRBD1	TRBV5-1	CASRLWGTANTGELFF	TGCGCCAGCAGGCTTTGGGGGACAGCGAACACCGGGGAGCTGTTTTTT
TRBJ2-2	NA	NA	TRBV27	CASSFLTNTGELFF	TGTGCCAGCAGTTTTCTGACGAACACCGGGGAGCTGTTTTTT
TRBJ1-1	NA	NA	TRBV9	CASSVVYSDTEAFF	TGTGCCAGCAGCGTGGTCTACTCCGACACTGAAGCTTTCTTT
TRBJ1-2	NA	TRBD1	TRBV10-3	CAISESVDRGSGYTF	TGTGCCATCAGTGAGTCAGTGGACAGGGGAAGCGGCTACACCTTC
TRBJ2-3	NA	TRBD2	TRBV6-4	CASSDSNGRGTDTQYF	TGTGCCAGCAGTGACTCTAACGGGAGGGGCACAGATACGCAGTATTTT
TRBJ2-3	NA	TRBD2	TRBV7-2	CASSLYAPRTSGTDTQYF	TGTGCCAGCAGCTTATACGCCCCTAGGACTAGCGGAACAGATACGCAGTATTTT
TRBJ2-1	NA	TRBD1	TRBV4-1	CASSPRTGAYNEQFF	TGCGCCAGCAGCCCCCGGACAGGGGCCTACAATGAGCAGTTCTTC
TRBJ1-1	NA	NA	TRBV9	CASSVGVSGARAFF	TGTGCCAGCAGCGTAGGAGTATCGGGCGCTAGGGCTTTCTTT
TRBJ2-2	NA	NA	TRBV5-1	CASSLGPANTGELFF	TGCGCCAGCAGCCTTGGACCAGCGAACACCGGGGAGCTGTTTTTT
TRBJ2-1	NA	NA	TRBV11-3	CASSLVPIIWDEQFF	TGTGCCAGCAGCTTAGTCCCCATTATATGGGATGAGCAGTTCTTC
TRBJ1-5	NA	NA	TRBV28	CASSLNYYSNQPQHF	TGTGCCAGCAGTTTAAATTATTATAGCAATCAGCCCCAGCATTTT
TRBJ2-1	NA	TRBD1	TRBV7-7	CASSFSRTGGGNEQFF	TGTGCTAGCAGCTTTAGTCGGACAGGGGGAGGGAATGAGCAGTTCTTC